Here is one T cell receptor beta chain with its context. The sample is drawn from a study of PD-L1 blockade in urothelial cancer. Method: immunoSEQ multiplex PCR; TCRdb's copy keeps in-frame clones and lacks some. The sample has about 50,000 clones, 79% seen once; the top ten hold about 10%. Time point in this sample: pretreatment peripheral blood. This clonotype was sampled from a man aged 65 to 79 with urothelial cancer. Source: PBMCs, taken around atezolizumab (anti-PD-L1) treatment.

The CDR3 DNA sequence: TGTGCCAGCAACCCGGCAGGGGGCCACCTTAATGAAAAACTGTTTTTT. It encodes CASNPAGGHLNEKLFF. The rearrangement joins TRBV28 to TRBJ1-4, with 8 bases identical to TRBD1. Germline V gene sequence: CDR1 MDHEN, CDR2 SYDVKM. J lost 4 bases, V lost 7 bases, and 11 bases had no gene match. The CDR3 covers 16 residues.